This T cell receptor (beta chain) appears in the sequencing data of a study of cytomegalovirus exposure and HLA in healthy donors. Healthy bone marrow donors made up the cohort. V was trimmed by 2 bases and J by 4 bases, leaving 9 bases between them. The V gene's germline CDR1 is KGHSH and CDR2 LQKENI. The CDR3 runs to 13 residues. General observations from the study: What a later analysis reportedly showed was that an Asian-associated ancestry cluster had fewer N-insertions than the approximately 700-donor mean. TCR association rates varied by HLA locus in a later analysis, with DRB1 highest and HLA-C lowest. Analysis was carried out at a later point, and it linked a missense DCLRE1C variant to TCR beta V- and J-gene trimming.

Use of 60 Vbeta and 13 Jbeta primers characterized the PCR. The data were produced by immunoSEQ multiplex PCR, yet TCRdb's version contains in-frame clones alone and is incomplete. Here the sample spans under 150,000 clones, around 79% being singletons. This clone appeared a single time. Its matching antigen is unknown. Sequencing was performed on PBMCs. This clonotype originated in a woman aged 40-49 years in good health and CMV-seropositive. The chain joins TRBV18 to TRBJ2-7; D perhaps matches TRBD1 (6 bases). The CDR3 nucleotides read TGTGCCAGCTCACCAGGGGGCAAGTACGAGCAGTACTTC. The encoded protein is CASSPGGKYEQYF.